The 22 T cell receptor beta chains below come from one sample, sequenced in a study of cytomegalovirus exposure and HLA in healthy donors. The PCR was carried out with 60 Vbeta primers and 13 Jbeta primers. Only in-frame clones appear in the TCRdb table, and some are missing; sequencing was by immunoSEQ multiplex PCR. This sample has roughly 86,000 clones; around 74% occur once, and the top ten carry approximately 7.4%. Sequencing was done on a sample of PBMCs. The source of these receptors is a man in his forties or fifties in good health and CMV-seropositive.

This clone has more than one count but fewer than ten. Other DNA sequences in this specimen translate into the identical CDR3. The rearrangement joins TRBV28 to TRBJ1-2, with 7 nucleotides matching TRBD1. V dropped 4 bases and J dropped 3; count of bases not matched to a gene: 2. This CDR3 has 13 residues. The germline V gene encodes CDR1 MDHEN and CDR2 SYDVKM. The CDR3 DNA reads as TGTGCCAGCAGTTCAGGGACAGACTATGGCTACACCTTC. It yields the protein CASSSGTDYGYTF.

V gene TRBV10-3 combines with J gene TRBJ1-1, with D possibly matching TRBD1 (5 bases). Looked up from germline, CDR1 is ENHRY and CDR2 is SYGVKD. The CDR3 consists of 13 residues. V was cut by 0 bases and J by 11 bases, with 13 bases left in between. The CDR3 loop is CAISESEDPGAFF. The CDR3 DNA reads as TGTGCCATCAGTGAGTCAGAGGACCCAGGGGCTTTCTTT.

The rearrangement uses TRBV9 and TRBJ2-5; 7 bases agree with TRBD1. CDR3 length equals 14 residues. CDR1 SGDLS and CDR2 YYNGEE come from the germline V gene. Unmatched junction bases numbered 13, after V lost 3 bases and J lost 11 bases. CDR3 nucleotides: TGTGCCAGCAGCGGAGGGGGACAGTCCCCCAAGCAGTACTTC. Its protein is CASSGGGQSPKQYF.

This clone was picked up a small number of times. The rearrangement joins TRBV7-9 to TRBJ2-3; no firm D call. Germline-derived CDR1 and CDR2 are SEHNR and FQNEAQ (reference sequence). The CDR3 length is 17 residues. Trimming took off 2 bases at V and 0 bases at J, with 15 bases between the two ends. The CDR3 loop reads CASSLPLVQASTDTQYF. DNA for the CDR3: TGTGCCAGCAGCTTACCCTTGGTGCAGGCTAGCACAGATACGCAGTATTTT.

The V and J genes are TRBV5-5 and TRBJ2-2; 8 bases agree with TRBD1. The CDR3 contains 16 residues. The V gene end was trimmed by 3 bases and the J gene end by 1 base; junction bases not matched to a gene: 5. Germline lookup yields CDR1 SGHKS and CDR2 YYEKEE (reference sequence). CDR3 sequence: CASSSIGQGNTGELFF. The CDR3 bases are TGTGCCAGCAGCTCGATAGGACAGGGGAACACCGGGGAGCTGTTTTTT.

This chain uses TRBV30 with TRBJ1-5, with unresolved D. The CDR3 is made up of 12 amino acids. Germline-derived CDR1 and CDR2 are GTSNPN and SVGIG (reference sequence). V lost 1 base, J lost 7 bases, and 8 bases lay in between. The CDR3 reads CAWSGVSQPQHF. Written as DNA, the CDR3 is TGTGCCTGGAGTGGGGTTAGCCAGCCCCAGCATTTT.

This chain links TRBV7-3 with TRBJ2-2, with TRBD1 identical over 7 bases. CDR3 length equals 15 residues. With V trimmed by 5 bases and J by 5 bases, 8 bases remained unmatched. Germline V gene lookup returns CDR1 SGHTA and CDR2 FQGTGA. Here the CDR3 reads CASSPTGFGTGELFF. CDR3 nucleotide sequence: TGTGCCAGCAGCCCGACAGGGTTTGGGACCGGGGAGCTGTTTTTT.

This chain joins TRBV5-1 and TRBJ1-1; D ambiguous. V was cut by 4 bases and J by 0 bases, with 7 bases left in between. The germline V gene encodes CDR1 SGHRS and CDR2 YFSETQ. The CDR3 length is 13 residues. The CDR3 DNA reads as TGCGCCAGCAGCGGCGGAATGAACACTGAAGCTTTCTTT. Its protein is CASSGGMNTEAFF.

The V call is TRBV19, the J call TRBJ1-1; weak D call: TRBD1 (6 bases). The V gene lost 4 bases and the J gene lost 4 bases, with 13 bases spanning the gap. This CDR3 has 14 residues. CDR1 is LNHDA, CDR2 SQIVND, per germline (reference sequence). The CDR3 DNA is TGTGCCAGTAGTACCCCGCGCAGGGGCACTGAAGCTTTCTTT. Translated: CASSTPRRGTEAFF. Looking up the rest from reference TRBV19 and TRBJ1-1 gives the full variable domain: DGGITQSPKYLFRKEGQNVTLSCEQNLNHDAMYWYRQDPGQGLRLIYYSQIVNDFQKGDIAEGYSVSREKKESFPLTVTSAQKNPTAFYLCASSTPRRGTEAFFGQGTRLTVV.

The chain carries TRBV4-2 and TRBJ2-1; TRBD2 is a possible D gene (6 bases). Germline CDR1 LGHNA, CDR2 YNFKEQ. V dropped 4 bases and J dropped 0 bases, with 13 bases sitting between them. The CDR3 is 16 amino acids. CDR3 protein: CASSPERASSYNEQFF. DNA for the CDR3: TGTGCCAGCAGCCCTGAGCGGGCCTCCTCCTACAATGAGCAGTTCTTC.

A single count supports this clone. The chain uses TRBV30 and TRBJ1-5, with D maybe TRBD1 (6 bases). V gave up 2 bases and J gave up 4 bases, with 12 bases separating them. The V gene's germline CDR1 is GTSNPN and CDR2 SVGIG (reference sequence). The CDR3 is made up of 14 amino acids. The DNA of the CDR3 is TGTGCCTGGAGTCCAGGACAGCCTAATCAGCCCCAGCATTTT. Amino acid sequence: CAWSPGQPNQPQHF.

The chain's CDR3 is CASRGGTGNTEAFF. The CDR3 DNA sequence: TGCGCCAGCAGGGGGGGGACAGGTAACACTGAAGCTTTCTTT. The gene calls are TRBV5-1 and TRBJ1-1; 8 bases map to TRBD1. The trim removed 5 bases at V and 2 bases at J, leaving 5 bases unmatched. The CDR3 has 14 residues. CDR1 and CDR2 from the germline V gene are SGHRS and YFSETQ.

There are a few counts of this clone. The chain recombines TRBV4-3 with TRBJ2-1; D is perhaps TRBD2 (5 bases). Trimming shortened V by 7 bases and J by 0 bases, and 16 bases separated the two germline ends. Looked up from germline, CDR1 is LGHNA and CDR2 is YSLEER. The CDR3 extends over 16 amino acids. CDR3 region: CASKPRWGDSYNEQFF. The CDR3 region has the DNA TGCGCCAGCAAGCCAAGATGGGGAGACTCCTACAATGAGCAGTTCTTC.

The chain couples TRBV6-5 to TRBJ1-1; no definite D call. Trimming removed 7 bases at V and 5 bases at J, with 8 bases between. Germline CDR1 is MNHEY and CDR2 is SVGAGI. The CDR3 has 11 amino acids. The CDR3 spells CASNSWTEAFF. The DNA for the CDR3 is TGTGCCAGCAATAGTTGGACTGAAGCTTTCTTT.

This rearrangement joins TRBV7-6 to TRBJ2-7, with D possibly matching TRBD2 (6 bases). The germline V gene encodes CDR1 SGHVS and CDR2 FNYEAQ. There are 15 residues in the CDR3. The V and J ends lost 4 bases and 1 base respectively, with 14 bases between them. The CDR3 DNA follows: TGTGCCAGCAGCTCGAACCCAGGGACTTCCTACGAGCAGTACTTC. This translates into CASSSNPGTSYEQYF.

This clone was observed once. The chain carries TRBV27 and TRBJ1-2, with 8 bases matching TRBD1. Germline V gene data show CDR1 as MNHEY and CDR2 as SMNVEV (reference sequence). CDR3 length: 14 residues. J gave up 3 bases and V 10 bases, and 10 bases lay outside the gene matches. The CDR3 protein is CATNRQGRYYGYTF. The CDR3 nucleotides read TGTGCCACCAACCGACAGGGGAGGTACTATGGCTACACCTTC.

This clone was counted a single time. V gene TRBV5-1 combines with J gene TRBJ2-1, with TRBD2 matching over 7 bases. Per germline, CDR1 SGHRS and CDR2 YFSETQ. This CDR3 spans 16 amino acids. V shed 0 bases and J 0 bases; nucleotides not matched to a gene: 3. CDR3: CASSLVGGSSYNEQFF. CDR3 nucleotides: TGCGCCAGCAGCTTGGTTGGCGGGAGCTCCTACAATGAGCAGTTCTTC.

The gene calls are TRBV4-2 and TRBJ2-6; possible D gene TRBD1, 7 bases. Germline CDR1 LGHNA, CDR2 YNFKEQ. The CDR3 consists of 19 residues. The V end was cut by 4 bases, the J end by 0 bases, with 19 bases between. The CDR3 region has the DNA TGTGCCAGCAGCCCGCGGGTGGGCAGGGGGGACTCTGGGGCCAACGTCCTGACTTTC. Protein product: CASSPRVGRGDSGANVLTF.

The chain is built from TRBV7-9 and TRBJ1-5; TRBD1 matches 8 bases. V lost 5 bases, J lost 7 bases, and 4 bases stayed unmatched. Germline CDR1 reads SEHNR; CDR2 reads FQNEAQ (reference sequence). The CDR3 has 13 amino acids. The CDR3 region is CASSGQGGQPQHF. The CDR3 DNA sequence: TGTGCCAGCAGCGGACAGGGAGGCCAGCCCCAGCATTTT.

The chain employs TRBV7-2 and TRBJ1-5; D unclear. Trimming took 1 base from V and 0 from J, leaving 7 bases between them. CDR1 is SGHTA, CDR2 FQGNSA, per germline. The CDR3 totals 15 residues. The CDR3 nucleotides are TGTGCCAGCAGCTTAGTTTCGTATAGCAATCAGCCCCAGCATTTT. Protein product: CASSLVSYSNQPQHF.

This clone was counted between two and nine times. The rearrangement uses TRBV4-3 and TRBJ2-3; 8 bases align to TRBD2. This CDR3 region has 17 residues. The J segment lost 5 bases and the V segment lost 0 bases, leaving 10 bases of the junction unmatched. CDR1 is LGHNA, CDR2 YSLEER, per germline. CDR3 in amino acids: CASSQDETGGRRDTQYF. Here the CDR3 DNA reads TGCGCCAGCAGCCAAGATGAGACGGGGGGGCGTAGAGATACGCAGTATTTT.

The V gene is TRBV18, the J gene TRBJ2-3, with 11 bases identical to TRBD1. Per the germline V gene, CDR1 is KGHSH and CDR2 is LQKENI. The CDR3 extends over 15 amino acids. Unmatched junction bases numbered 5, after V lost 3 bases and J lost 6 bases. The CDR3 here is CASSPGTGGWDTQYF. CDR3 in DNA: TGTGCCAGCTCACCCGGGACAGGGGGTTGGGATACGCAGTATTTT.